This passage covers 25 T cell receptor beta chains from one sample sequenced in a study of T cell responses to AZD1222 COVID-19 vaccine. Profiled with immunoSEQ multiplex PCR; TCRdb holds only in-frame clones, not every one. The repertoire holds 170,000 or so clones, with around 90% as singletons. Specimen: peripheral blood, collected on day 0 of AZD1222 vaccination. These receptors all stem from an adult in good health.

V usage is TRBV10-1 and J usage is TRBJ2-7, with a tentative D call TRBD2 (6 bases). The CDR3 is 14 amino acids. From germline, CDR1 is WNHNN and CDR2 SYGVQD (reference sequence). V lost 3 bases and J lost 7, with 16 bases in between. The CDR3 loop is CASSDHQRGGEQYF. In DNA, the CDR3 is TGCGCCAGCAGTGACCACCAGAGAGGAGGGGAGCAGTACTTC.

The genes are TRBV6-2 or TRBV6-3 and TRBJ1-5, with D tentatively TRBD1 (6 bases). Germline assignment: CDR1 MNHEY and CDR2 SVGEGT. The CDR3 spans 15 residues. Trimming pared 6 bases from V and 3 bases from J, leaving 15 bases between. CDR3 loop: CASSPKQGYNQPQHF. CDR3 bases: TGTGCCAGCAGCCCCAAACAGGGATACAATCAGCCCCAGCATTTT.

The chain combines TRBV20-1 with TRBJ1-4, with D possibly being TRBD1 (5 bases). In germline, CDR1 is DFQATT, CDR2 SNEGSKA (reference sequence). The CDR3 covers 15 residues. The V end lost 3 bases, the J end lost 5 bases, and 16 bases lay between the germline ends. This chain's CDR3 is CSASLERGRNEKLFF. CDR3 DNA: TGCAGTGCTAGTCTCGAAAGGGGCCGAAATGAAAAACTGTTTTTT.

To note about this clone: The sample has other DNA sequences that encode this CDR3 too. The chain carries TRBV9 and TRBJ1-6, with unresolved D. The CDR3 runs to 15 residues. Germline CDR1 is SGDLS and CDR2 is YYNGEE. Trimming pared 0 bases from V and 6 bases from J, leaving 10 bases between. This chain's CDR3 is CASSVDSLGNSPLHF. CDR3 coding DNA: TGTGCCAGCAGCGTAGATTCTCTGGGTAATTCACCCCTCCACTTT.

The V and J genes are TRBV19 and TRBJ1-6; D ambiguous. The CDR3 covers 13 residues. V was clipped by 4 bases and J by 6 bases, with 7 bases between them. CDR1 is LNHDA, CDR2 SQIVND, per germline (reference sequence). The CDR3 here is CASSTTSNSPLHF. CDR3 nucleotide sequence: TGTGCCAGTAGTACTACCTCTAATTCACCCCTCCACTTT.

The chain couples TRBV7-2 to TRBJ1-2; D is uncertain. V lost 1 base, J lost 3 bases, and 6 bases lay in between. Per the germline V gene, CDR1 is SGHTA and CDR2 is FQGNSA. This CDR3 is 13 amino acids long. This chain's CDR3 is CASSLGQYYGYTF. CDR3 nucleotide sequence: TGTGCCAGCAGCTTAGGACAATACTATGGCTACACCTTC. Combining the CDR3 with reference TRBV7-2 and TRBJ1-2 gives the whole variable domain GAGVSQSPSNKVTEKGKDVELRCDPISGHTALYWYRQSLGQGLEFLIYFQGNSAPDKSGLPSDRFSAERTGGSVSTLTIQRTQQEDSAVYLCASSLGQYYGYTFGSGTRLTVV.

The gene calls are TRBV6-5 and TRBJ1-2; D might be TRBD1 (6 bases). CDR1 is MNHEY, CDR2 SVGAGI, per germline. CDR3 length equals 14 residues. CDR3 in DNA: TGTGCGAGCGAAGAACGGACAGACAACTATGGCTACACCTTC. This gives the protein CASEERTDNYGYTF.

CDR3 sequence: CAWSLTGWAFF. The DNA of the CDR3 is TGTGCCTGGTCCCTCACCGGGTGGGCTTTCTTT. This chain uses TRBV30 with TRBJ1-1; D is uncertain. V shed 5 bases and J shed 11 bases, with 15 bases lying between them. This CDR3 is 11 amino acids long. Per germline, CDR1 GTSNPN and CDR2 SVGIG (reference sequence).

V gene TRBV7-9 combines with J gene TRBJ2-2; D might be TRBD1 or TRBD2, each matching 6 bases. CDR3 length equals 17 residues. The V end lost 1 base, the J end lost 2 bases, and 14 bases lay between the germline ends. Germline-derived CDR1 and CDR2 are SEHNR and FQNEAQ (reference sequence). The CDR3 bases are TGTGCCAGCAGCTTAGTGAGGGGGGCAGAAAACACCGGGGAGCTGTTTTTT. It specifies CASSLVRGAENTGELFF.

The chain couples TRBV6-2 or TRBV6-3 to TRBJ2-1; the match to TRBD2 covers 7 bases. The trim removed 0 bases at V and 9 bases at J, leaving 8 bases unmatched. Germline CDR1 reads MNHEY; CDR2 reads SVGEGT. The CDR3 length is 15 residues. The CDR3 region has the DNA TGTGCCAGCAGTTACTCGTTCGCGGGAGAGACTGAGCAGTTCTTC. This encodes CASSYSFAGETEQFF.

V gene TRBV6-5 combines with J gene TRBJ1-2; perhaps TRBD1 as D (5 bases). The germline gives CDR1 MNHEY, CDR2 SVGAGI. The CDR3 runs 16 residues. The V end lost 0 bases, the J end lost 2 bases, and 13 bases lay between the germline ends. The CDR3 DNA reads TGTGCCAGCAGTTACTCGAACGGCAAGGGGAACTATGGCTACACCTTC. Amino acids: CASSYSNGKGNYGYTF.

V gene TRBV6-6 combines with J gene TRBJ1-4, with a possible D match to TRBD1 (5 bases). The CDR3 extends over 15 amino acids. V was pared by 0 bases and J by 8 bases, with 13 bases between. CDR1 is MNHNY, CDR2 SVGAGI, per germline (reference sequence). CDR3 sequence (DNA): TGTGCCAGCAGTTACTCGGGACGTCACGGGGAAAAACTGTTTTTT. Translating it yields CASSYSGRHGEKLFF.

In its sample, this clone was seen once. The chain employs TRBV5-4 and TRBJ1-4; TRBD1 is a possible D gene (6 bases). The V and J ends lost 4 bases and 0 bases respectively, with 10 bases between them. The CDR3 is made up of 15 amino acids. Per the germline V gene, CDR1 is SGHNT and CDR2 is YYREEE (reference sequence). CDR3 DNA: TGTGCCAGCAGCAATCAGGGGCCAACTAATGAAAAACTGTTTTTT. This encodes CASSNQGPTNEKLFF.

The rearrangement joins TRBV27 to TRBJ1-5, with 10 bases aligning to TRBD1. The germline V gene encodes CDR1 MNHEY and CDR2 SMNVEV (reference sequence). J lost 1 base, V lost 0 bases, and 3 bases had no gene match. CDR3 size: 17 residues. CDR3 amino acids: CASSLSVGQGSNQPQHF. In DNA, the CDR3 is TGTGCCAGCAGTTTATCGGTGGGACAGGGGAGCAATCAGCCCCAGCATTTT.

The gene calls are TRBV28 and TRBJ1-5, with TRBD1 matching 7 bases. Germline loops: CDR1 MDHEN, CDR2 SYDVKM. This CDR3 has 15 amino acids. The trim removed 5 bases at V and 7 bases at J, leaving 11 bases unmatched. The CDR3 DNA is TGTGCCAGCAGTGCTCCGGGACAGAATTTCCAGCCCCAGCATTTT. The encoded protein is CASSAPGQNFQPQHF.

The chain employs TRBV2 and TRBJ1-1; D is unclear. Per germline, CDR1 SNHLY and CDR2 FYNNEI. This CDR3 has 14 amino acids. Trimming took 8 bases from V and 5 from J, leaving 18 bases between them. CDR3 region: CASAGESRVTEAFF. The CDR3, as DNA: TGTGCCAGCGCCGGCGAATCGAGGGTGACTGAAGCTTTCTTT.

The chain employs TRBV7-9 and TRBJ2-1, with D possibly matching TRBD2 (6 bases). Germline loops: CDR1 SEHNR, CDR2 FQNEAQ (reference sequence). This CDR3 is 15 amino acids long. V lost 3 bases, J lost 4 bases, and 13 bases lay in between. The CDR3 region has the DNA TGTGCCAGCAGCTTCGAGCGGGCGACTTACAATGAGCAGTTCTTC. Amino acid sequence: CASSFERATYNEQFF. Supplemented by reference TRBV7-9 and TRBJ2-1, the full variable domain reads DTGVSQNPRHKITKRGQNVTFRCDPISEHNRLYWYRQTLGQGPEFLTYFQNEAQLEKSRLLSDRFSAERPKGSFSTLEIQRTEQGDSAMYLCASSFERATYNEQFFGPGTRLTVL.

The V call is TRBV7-2, the J call TRBJ2-7, with 8 positions matching TRBD2. Trimming cost V 1 base and J 5 bases; bases outside gene matches: 4. Germline CDR1 and CDR2: SGHTA and FQGNSA. The CDR3 has 14 amino acids. CDR3 sequence (DNA): TGTGCCAGCAGCTTAGGACTAGCGTTCCACGAGCAGTACTTC. It translates to CASSLGLAFHEQYF. The full variable domain, rest sourced from reference TRBV7-2 and TRBJ2-7, is GAGVSQSPSNKVTEKGKDVELRCDPISGHTALYWYRQSLGQGLEFLIYFQGNSAPDKSGLPSDRFSAERTGGSVSTLTIQRTQQEDSAVYLCASSLGLAFHEQYFGPGTRLTVT.

V and J are TRBV5-5 and TRBJ2-2, with D perhaps TRBD2 (5 bases). The CDR3 is 15 amino acids. Germline V CDR1 and CDR2: SGHKS, YYEKEE (reference sequence). V dropped 2 bases and J dropped 7 bases, with 15 bases sitting between them. The CDR3 loop reads CASSFDPAGVGELFF. CDR3 DNA sequence: TGTGCCAGCAGCTTCGACCCTGCCGGGGTCGGGGAGCTGTTTTTT.

The rearrangement links TRBV10-3 to TRBJ1-5; D gene ambiguous. Germline V lookup: CDR1 ENHRY, CDR2 SYGVKD. The CDR3 is 12 residues long. Trimming left V 8 bases short and J 1 base short, with 6 bases between. The CDR3 region has the DNA TGTGCCATCGGGCGGAGCAATCAGCCCCAGCATTTT. Translating it yields CAIGRSNQPQHF.

The genes are TRBV28 and TRBJ1-2, with a tentative D call TRBD1 (5 bases). This CDR3 spans 15 amino acids. V lost 2 bases and J 4 bases, leaving 14 bases between the germline ends. Germline V CDR1 and CDR2: MDHEN, SYDVKM. CDR3 loop: CASSLELQGLYGYTF. The DNA for the CDR3 is TGTGCCAGCAGTTTAGAGTTGCAGGGTCTCTATGGCTACACCTTC.

The CDR3 nucleotides read TGCGCCAGCAGCTTGTCCGTGTCTAAGAATGAAAAACTGTTTTTT. Encoded protein: CASSLSVSKNEKLFF. The gene calls are TRBV5-1 and TRBJ1-4; D call uncertain. The CDR3 loop spans 15 amino acids. V lost 1 base to trimming and J lost 5 bases, with 12 bases between them. Germline V gene sequence: CDR1 SGHRS, CDR2 YFSETQ.

The rearrangement links TRBV6-2 or TRBV6-3 to TRBJ2-7, with 10 bases aligning to TRBD1. There are 14 residues in the CDR3. The germline V gene encodes CDR1 MNHEY and CDR2 SVGEGT. V trimming: 0 bases; J trimming: 6 bases; junction bases outside the gene matches: 2. The CDR3 loop reads CASSYSTGGGEQYF. The CDR3 nucleotides are TGTGCCAGCAGTTACTCGACAGGGGGCGGCGAGCAGTACTTC.

Only one count was recorded for this clone. V is TRBV5-1 and J is TRBJ2-1, with 10 bases lining up with TRBD2. V lost 7 bases, J lost 8 bases, and 15 bases stayed unmatched. The germline gives CDR1 SGHRS, CDR2 YFSETQ. This CDR3 spans 16 amino acids. The CDR3 spells CASSQRLAGSRDEQFF. The CDR3 DNA follows: TGCGCCAGCTCCCAAAGACTAGCGGGTAGTAGGGATGAGCAGTTCTTC.

The chain has TRBV7-9 and TRBJ1-5; D perhaps matches TRBD1 (6 bases). The length of the CDR3 is 15 residues. Germline CDR1 reads SEHNR; CDR2 reads FQNEAQ (reference sequence). Trimming pared 5 bases from V and 4 bases from J, leaving 15 bases between. CDR3 DNA: TGTGCCAGCAGCCCCCCGACAGGACCGAATCAGCCCCAGCATTTT. Its translation: CASSPPTGPNQPQHF.